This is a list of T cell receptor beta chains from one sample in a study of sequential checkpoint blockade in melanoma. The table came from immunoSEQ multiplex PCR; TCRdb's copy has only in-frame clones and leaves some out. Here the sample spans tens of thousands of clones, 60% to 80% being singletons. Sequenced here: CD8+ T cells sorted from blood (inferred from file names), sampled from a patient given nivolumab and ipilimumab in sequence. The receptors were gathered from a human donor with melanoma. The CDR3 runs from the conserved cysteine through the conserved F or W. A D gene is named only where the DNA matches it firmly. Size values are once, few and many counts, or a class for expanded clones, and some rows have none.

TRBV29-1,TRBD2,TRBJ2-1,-,CSAPSGGHNEQFF,TGCAGCGCACCTAGCGGGGGGCACAATGAGCAGTTCTTC
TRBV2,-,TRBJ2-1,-,CASSDLSSYNEQFF,TGTGCCAGCAGTGATCTGAGCTCCTACAATGAGCAGTTCTTC
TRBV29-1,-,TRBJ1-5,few,CSVLMEGGSNQPQHF,TGCAGCGTTCTAATGGAAGGAGGGAGCAATCAGCCCCAGCATTTT
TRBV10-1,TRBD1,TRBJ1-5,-,CASRDRASNQPQHF,TGCGCCAGCAGAGACAGGGCGAGCAATCAGCCCCAGCATTTT
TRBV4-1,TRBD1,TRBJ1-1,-,CASTGTAEAFF,TGCGCCAGCACCGGGACAGCTGAAGCTTTCTTT
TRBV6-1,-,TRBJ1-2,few,CASSELATGYGYTF,TGTGCCAGCAGTGAATTGGCGACGGGCTATGGCTACACCTTC
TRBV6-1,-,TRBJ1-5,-,CASILEEGGQPQHF,TGTGCCAGCATCCTGGAAGAGGGTGGGCAGCCCCAGCATTTT
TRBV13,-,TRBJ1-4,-,CASSLGGDEDEKLFF,TGTGCCAGCAGCTTGGGAGGGGACGAAGATGAAAAACTGTTTTTT
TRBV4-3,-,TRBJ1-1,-,CASSQDQWGTTEAFF,TGCGCCAGCAGCCAAGACCAGTGGGGGACAACTGAAGCTTTCTTT
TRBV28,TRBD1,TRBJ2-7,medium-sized,CASMPGTGYYEQYF,TGTGCCAGCATGCCCGGGACAGGGTACTACGAGCAGTACTTC
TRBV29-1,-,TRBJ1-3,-,CSVVVAYSGNTIYF,TGCAGCGTTGTAGTAGCGTACTCTGGAAACACCATATATTTT
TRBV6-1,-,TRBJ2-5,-,CASGRALETQYF,TGTGCCAGCGGCAGGGCTTTGGAGACCCAGTACTTC
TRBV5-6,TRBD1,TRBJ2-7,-,CASSWGTGHYEQYF,TGTGCCAGCAGCTGGGGGACAGGGCACTACGAGCAGTACTTC
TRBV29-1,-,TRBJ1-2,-,CSVRGPGIDYGYTF,TGCAGCGTGCGGGGGCCGGGAATTGACTATGGCTACACCTTC
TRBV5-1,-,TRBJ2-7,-,CASSLEVAPYEQYF,TGCGCCAGCAGCTTGGAAGTAGCGCCCTACGAGCAGTACTTC
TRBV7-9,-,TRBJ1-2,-,CASSPSKLIQTF,TGTGCCAGCAGCCCATCCAAACTAATTCAAACCTTC
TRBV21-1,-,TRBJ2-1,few,CASSPQVDGSSYNEQFF,TGTGCCAGCAGCCCCCAGGTGGACGGGAGCTCCTACAATGAGCAGTTCTTC
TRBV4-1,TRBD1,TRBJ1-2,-,CASSQVGTGYGYTF,TGCGCCAGCAGCCAAGTAGGGACAGGCTATGGCTACACCTTC
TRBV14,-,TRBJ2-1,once,CASSHPTSHEQFF,TGTGCCAGCAGCCACCCAACTAGCCATGAGCAGTTCTTC
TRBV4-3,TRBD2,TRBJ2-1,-,CASSQGWIAGTSDNEQFF,TGCGCCAGCAGCCAAGGGTGGATAGCGGGAACTTCTGACAATGAGCAGTTCTTC
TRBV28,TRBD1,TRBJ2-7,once,CASSLYRQGGPYEQYF,TGTGCCAGCAGTTTATACCGACAGGGGGGACCTTACGAGCAGTACTTC
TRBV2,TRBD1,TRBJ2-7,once,CASSGQGAPYEQYF,TGTGCCAGCAGTGGCCAGGGGGCTCCCTACGAGCAGTACTTC